One and the same sample provided the 32 T cell receptor beta chains below, sequenced in a study of blood T cell repertoires in COVID-19. The repertoire was sequenced with immunoSEQ multiplex PCR; TCRdb's copy has only in-frame clones and lacks some. The sample includes approximately 180,000 clones, about 88% seen only once; the top ten take roughly 4.7%. The sequenced sample was peripheral blood. The receptor source for this set is a human donor in a cohort sampled during active COVID-19.

This chain links TRBV5-5 with TRBJ2-7, with TRBD1 matching over 8 bases. Per germline, CDR1 SGHKS and CDR2 YYEKEE (reference sequence). With 4 bases clipped from V and 0 bases from J, the junction kept 6 bases outside the gene matches. The CDR3 is made up of 15 amino acids. Here the CDR3 DNA reads TGTGCCAGCAGCCCCAGGACAGGGAGCTCCTACGAGCAGTACTTC. Translating it yields CASSPRTGSSYEQYF. The whole variable domain, remainder taken from reference TRBV5-5 and TRBJ2-7, is DAGVTQSPTHLIKTRGQQVTLRCSPISGHKSVSWYQQVLGQGPQFIFQYYEKEERGRGNFPDRFSARQFPNYSSELNVNALLLGDSALYLCASSPRTGSSYEQYFGPGTRLTVT.

The genes are TRBV5-4 and TRBJ2-2; tentatively, D is TRBD2 (7 bases). The CDR3 is 16 residues long. Germline V gene lookup returns CDR1 SGHNT and CDR2 YYREEE (reference sequence). V shed 1 base and J shed 4 bases, with 14 bases lying between them. The CDR3 region is CASSLKGGGRTGELFF. The DNA of the CDR3 is TGTGCCAGCAGCTTGAAAGGGGGGGGACGCACCGGGGAGCTGTTTTTT.

The rearrangement uses TRBV2 and TRBJ2-2; D not resolved. V was shortened by 6 bases and J by 8 bases, with 10 bases between the two germline ends. CDR3 length: 12 amino acids. Germline V gives CDR1 SNHLY, CDR2 FYNNEI. The CDR3 region has the DNA TGTGCCAGCAGCGGTTTCCCTGGGGAGCTGTTTTTT. Encoded protein: CASSGFPGELFF.

The chain combines TRBV2 with TRBJ2-7; 7 nucleotides line up with TRBD1. The germline V gene encodes CDR1 SNHLY and CDR2 FYNNEI. J was trimmed by 0 bases and V by 6 bases; bases with no gene match: 8. The CDR3 has 15 residues. Here the CDR3 DNA reads TGTGCCAGCAGCGTACTCAGGGGGTCCTCCTACGAGCAGTACTTC. Amino acid sequence: CASSVLRGSSYEQYF.

This chain uses TRBV4-3 with TRBJ2-1; D is unclear. CDR3 length: 15 residues. Germline V gene sequence: CDR1 LGHNA, CDR2 YSLEER. The V end was cut by 0 bases, the J end by 3 bases, with 9 bases between. Here the CDR3 reads CASSQDRPGYNEQFF. The CDR3 DNA follows: TGCGCCAGCAGCCAAGATCGGCCAGGCTACAATGAGCAGTTCTTC.

This sequence joins TRBV6-2 or TRBV6-3 and TRBJ1-1; TRBD1 aligns across 7 bases. Germline loops: CDR1 MNHEY, CDR2 SVGEGT. With V trimmed by 0 bases and J by 1 base, 8 bases remained unmatched. The CDR3 has 17 amino acids. The CDR3 bases are TGTGCCAGCAGTTACTCGTGGAGGGACAGAGAGAACACTGAAGCTTTCTTT. Translation gives CASSYSWRDRENTEAFF.

The chain couples TRBV5-1 to TRBJ1-4; unclear D gene. This CDR3 has 15 amino acids. V lost 0 bases to trimming and J lost 0 bases, with 6 bases between them. Germline lookup yields CDR1 SGHRS and CDR2 YFSETQ. CDR3 nucleotide sequence: TGCGCCAGCAGCTTGGATGCTACAACTAATGAAAAACTGTTTTTT. Translating it yields CASSLDATTNEKLFF. The variable domain in full, with the rest retrieved from reference TRBV5-1 and TRBJ1-4, is KAGVTQTPRYLIKTRGQQVTLSCSPISGHRSVSWYQQTPGQGLQFLFEYFSETQRNKGNFPGRFSGRQFSNSRSEMNVSTLELGDSALYLCASSLDATTNEKLFFGSGTQLSVL.

This clone occurred a few times. The chain combines TRBV9 with TRBJ1-4; D may be TRBD1 (5 bases). The V and J ends lost 0 bases and 7 bases respectively, with 16 bases between them. The CDR3 extends over 16 amino acids. Germline CDR1 reads SGDLS; CDR2 reads YYNGEE. Here the CDR3 DNA reads TGTGCCAGCAGCGTAGGGGGCAGGGTTCAGGGTGAAAAACTGTTTTTT. Its translation: CASSVGGRVQGEKLFF.

The gene calls are TRBV18 and TRBJ2-7; 14 bases agree with TRBD2. In germline, CDR1 is KGHSH, CDR2 LQKENI. The CDR3 is 17 residues long. V was pared by 0 bases and J by 5 bases, with 6 bases of the junction left unmatched. CDR3 in DNA: TGTGCCAGCTCACCACCGACTAGCGGGAGGGGTCTCGACGAGCAGTACTTC. Its translation: CASSPPTSGRGLDEQYF.

This chain uses TRBV30 with TRBJ1-1; the D is unclear. This CDR3 is 11 amino acids long. V shed 0 bases and J shed 6 bases, with 5 bases lying between them. The germline gives CDR1 GTSNPN, CDR2 SVGIG (reference sequence). In DNA, the CDR3 is TGTGCCTGGAGTGTATTATCTGAAGCTTTCTTT. This codes for CAWSVLSEAFF.

The J gene is TRBJ2-3, the V gene TRBV7-6; 7 positions match TRBD2. Germline V gene lookup returns CDR1 SGHVS and CDR2 FNYEAQ. V lost 5 bases to trimming and J lost 4 bases; unmatched junction nucleotides: 12. The CDR3 sequence is 16 residues long. CDR3 bases: TGTGCCAGCAGCGTCGGGGTGACGGCGGGGGCAGATACGCAGTATTTT. Its protein product is CASSVGVTAGADTQYF.

The J gene is TRBJ2-1, the V gene TRBV9, with TRBD1 as a possible D gene (6 bases). Germline V gives CDR1 SGDLS, CDR2 YYNGEE. The CDR3 consists of 14 residues. V was trimmed by 2 bases and J by 9 bases, leaving 15 bases between them. Here the CDR3 DNA reads TGTGCCAGCAGCGTGGGGGCAGGGTTGGGTGAGCAGTTCTTC. Encoded protein: CASSVGAGLGEQFF.

The chain employs TRBV5-1 and TRBJ1-2; 7 bases are a match to TRBD1. This CDR3 has 14 residues. Germline V CDR1 and CDR2: SGHRS, YFSETQ. V gave up 4 bases and J gave up 1 base; unmatched junction bases: 4. The CDR3 nucleotides read TGCGCCAGCAGCGGGGGACAGCTTAACTATGGCTACACCTTC. Residues: CASSGGQLNYGYTF.

The chain is built from TRBV6-2 or TRBV6-3 and TRBJ1-1; D ambiguous. CDR3 length equals 13 residues. V gave up 6 bases and J gave up 3 bases, with 11 bases separating them. CDR1 and CDR2 (germline): MNHEY, SVGEGT. CDR3 nucleotides: TGTGCCAGCAGGTACCAGTTACACACTGAAGCTTTCTTT. Protein sequence: CASRYQLHTEAFF.

This clone was counted between two and nine times. The chain has TRBV30 and TRBJ2-7; 8 bases map to TRBD2. From germline, CDR1 is GTSNPN and CDR2 SVGIG (reference sequence). Losses at the gene ends were 0 bases for V and 5 bases for J; bases not matched to a gene: 6. CDR3 length equals 14 residues. The CDR3 sequence is CAWSVLSGAHEQYF. CDR3 sequence (DNA): TGTGCCTGGAGTGTTCTTAGCGGGGCTCACGAGCAGTACTTC. The full variable domain, in which reference TRBV30 and TRBJ2-7 provide the parts outside the CDR3, is SQTIHQWPATLVQPVGSPLSLECTVEGTSNPNLYWYRQAAGRGLQLLFYSVGIGQISSEVPQNLSASRPQDRQFILSSKKLLLSDSGFYLCAWSVLSGAHEQYFGPGTRLTVT.

The rearrangement uses TRBV2 and TRBJ2-5; 12 positions agree with TRBD2. The CDR3 has 15 residues. Germline CDR1 and CDR2: SNHLY and FYNNEI. V was clipped by 5 bases and J by 5 bases; unmatched bases: 6. DNA for the CDR3: TGTGCCAGCAGTACGCTAGCGGGGGGGCCTGAGACCCAGTACTTC. It yields the protein CASSTLAGGPETQYF.

The V call is TRBV2, the J call TRBJ2-1; D uncertain. V dropped 6 bases and J dropped 4 bases, with 16 bases sitting between them. The CDR3 is 15 amino acids. Germline CDR1 SNHLY, CDR2 FYNNEI. CDR3 loop: CASSARRLLYNEQFF. For the CDR3, the DNA is TGTGCCAGCAGCGCTAGAAGGCTACTTTACAATGAGCAGTTCTTC.

The chain combines TRBV10-3 with TRBJ2-7, with TRBD1 matching 12 bases. Per the germline V gene, CDR1 is ENHRY and CDR2 is SYGVKD. Germline trimming cut 5 bases from V and 7 bases from J; bases unmatched to any gene: 3. The CDR3 is 13 residues long. CDR3 amino acids: CAISRDRGQEQYF. CDR3 DNA sequence: TGTGCCATCAGTCGGGACAGGGGGCAAGAGCAGTACTTC.

Note on this clone: Other DNA variants within this sample encode the same CDR3. The gene calls are TRBV2 and TRBJ1-2; 8 bases are shared with TRBD1. CDR3 size: 14 residues. J lost 5 bases, V lost 2 bases, and 4 bases had no gene match. CDR1 is SNHLY, CDR2 FYNNEI, per germline. The CDR3: CASSETGQGYGYTF. The CDR3 coding sequence is TGTGCCAGCAGTGAAACCGGACAGGGTTATGGCTACACCTTC.

This clone was found a few times. The chain carries TRBV19 and TRBJ1-2; TRBD1 aligns across 8 bases. Trimming took 3 bases from V and 6 from J; bases not matched to a gene: 21. Germline CDR1 is LNHDA and CDR2 is SQIVND (reference sequence). The CDR3 runs to 19 residues. The CDR3 sequence is CASSIGRGRFTYTVDGYTF. The DNA for the CDR3 is TGTGCCAGTAGTATCGGCAGGGGGCGCTTCACATACACCGTAGATGGCTACACCTTC.

The chain combines TRBV10-2 with TRBJ2-3, with 8 bases lining up with TRBD2. The length of the CDR3 is 15 residues. Germline CDR1 reads WSHSY; CDR2 reads SAAADI. Trimming cost V 2 bases and J 4 bases; bases outside gene matches: 5. CDR3 DNA sequence: TGCGCCAGCAGTGAGACGGCGGGAGGACCAGATACGCAGTATTTT. Its protein product is CASSETAGGPDTQYF.

This clone has a handful of counts. The V call is TRBV5-5, the J call TRBJ1-3; unclear D gene. V shed 4 bases and J shed 1 base, with 9 bases lying between them. The germline V gene has CDR1 SGHKS and CDR2 YYEKEE (reference sequence). The CDR3 extends over 14 amino acids. The CDR3 spells CASSVPGSGNTIYF. The CDR3 bases are TGTGCCAGCAGCGTCCCAGGTTCTGGAAACACCATATATTTT.

The chain carries TRBV19 and TRBJ2-6; D remains ambiguous. CDR1 LNHDA and CDR2 SQIVND come from the germline V gene (reference sequence). The germline V and J ends were trimmed by 3 bases and 4 bases, with 19 bases remaining between them. The CDR3 consists of 18 residues. The CDR3 bases are TGTGCCAGTAGTATGCCTGGTAGAAAGCCATCCGGGGCCAACGTCCTGACTTTC. Encoded protein: CASSMPGRKPSGANVLTF.

This rearrangement joins TRBV27 to TRBJ1-3; 7 bases match TRBD1. V was pared by 11 bases and J by 3 bases, with 13 bases of the junction left unmatched. The CDR3 contains 15 residues. Germline V gives CDR1 MNHEY, CDR2 SMNVEV (reference sequence). The CDR3: CALVVQGVIGNTIYF. CDR3 bases: TGTGCCCTAGTTGTGCAGGGGGTTATTGGAAACACCATATATTTT.

The CDR3 is CASSRRLAENEQFF. CDR3 nucleotide sequence: TGTGCCAGCAGCCGTAGACTAGCAGAAAATGAGCAGTTCTTC. The chain recombines TRBV27 with TRBJ2-1; 7 bases are shared with TRBD2. The germline V gene encodes CDR1 MNHEY and CDR2 SMNVEV (reference sequence). There are 14 residues in the CDR3. V lost 6 bases, J lost 7 bases, and 9 bases stayed unmatched.

The genes are TRBV12-3 or TRBV12-4 and TRBJ2-1; no reliable D call. The CDR3 totals 13 residues. V lost 8 bases, J lost 1 base, and 9 bases lay in between. The DNA of the CDR3 is TGTGCCAGCTTGGCCCGATCCTACAATGAGCAGTTCTTC. It specifies CASLARSYNEQFF.

This clone was counted between two and nine times. The rearrangement joins TRBV4-2 to TRBJ2-6; 12 bases match TRBD2. The V gene end was trimmed by 0 bases and the J gene end by 2 bases; junction bases not matched to a gene: 5. The CDR3 sequence is 19 residues long. Germline loops: CDR1 LGHNA, CDR2 YNFKEQ. CDR3 sequence: CASSQDILAGGPGANVLTF. CDR3 nucleotides: TGTGCCAGCAGCCAAGATATCCTAGCGGGGGGGCCTGGGGCCAACGTCCTGACTTTC.

The J gene is TRBJ1-2, the V gene TRBV7-2, with 8 positions matching TRBD1. CDR3 size: 14 residues. V lost 6 bases to trimming and J lost 8 bases; unmatched junction nucleotides: 11. Germline V gene sequence: CDR1 SGHTA, CDR2 FQGNSA. CDR3 amino acids: CASSILLRQGGYTF. CDR3 DNA sequence: TGTGCCAGCAGTATTCTCTTGAGACAGGGGGGCTACACCTTC.

This chain links TRBV10-1 with TRBJ1-1, with 8 bases aligning to TRBD1. Germline trimming cut 10 bases from V and 8 bases from J; bases unmatched to any gene: 9. CDR3 length equals 12 residues. Germline lookup yields CDR1 WNHNN and CDR2 SYGVQD (reference sequence). The chain's CDR3 is CATSRDRTEAFF. The DNA for the CDR3 is TGCGCCACCTCGAGGGACAGGACAGAAGCTTTCTTT.

The V gene is TRBV4-3, the J gene TRBJ2-1; 12 bases agree with TRBD2. CDR1 and CDR2 (germline): LGHNA, YSLEER. There are 16 residues in the CDR3. With V trimmed by 1 base and J by 7 bases, 5 bases remained unmatched. CDR3 region: CASSQVPSGGVNEQFF. As DNA, the CDR3 is TGCGCCAGCAGCCAAGTTCCTAGCGGGGGGGTAAATGAGCAGTTCTTC.

This clone showed up just a few times. The chain combines TRBV25-1 with TRBJ2-5; tentatively, D is TRBD2 (5 bases). The germline gives CDR1 MGHDK, CDR2 SYGVNS. V was shortened by 6 bases and J by 2 bases, with 7 bases between the two germline ends. CDR3 size: 12 residues. CDR3 coding DNA: TGTGCCAGCAGGTGGGAGCAAGAGACCCAGTACTTC. Protein: CASRWEQETQYF.

J is TRBJ1-3 and V is TRBV4-1; TRBD1 aligns across 9 bases. Germline trimming cut 4 bases from V and 0 bases from J; bases unmatched to any gene: 4. The V gene's germline CDR1 is MGHRA and CDR2 YSYEKL. The CDR3 has 16 residues. The CDR3 region has the DNA TGCGCCAGCAGCCTAGAGGGACAGGGCTCTGGAAACACCATATATTTT. Translated: CASSLEGQGSGNTIYF.